The source of this TCR beta chain is a study of blood T cell repertoires in COVID-19. About the research overall: Acute-phase and convalescent COVID-19 samples originated in the United States, Italy and Spain.

Here immunoSEQ multiplex PCR was the method, and the copy in TCRdb shows in-frame clones only, minus some. The sample consists of 65,000 to 95,000 clones, about nine tenths of them appearing once. Followed longitudinally, the Seattle patients had been enrolled during active infection. The germline V and J ends were trimmed by 4 bases and 2 bases, with 7 bases remaining between them. The CDR3 loop spans 12 amino acids. Germline CDR1 GTSNPN, CDR2 SVGIG (reference sequence). The TCR sequence derives from a man in his fifties or sixties with COVID-19, enrolled during active disease. Sequenced: peripheral blood. This sequence joins TRBV30 and TRBJ2-3, with D possibly TRBD2 on 6 matching bases. Written as DNA, the CDR3 is TGTGCCTGGACTAGCGCCACAGATACGCAGTATTTT. Translated: CAWTSATDTQYF. The entire variable domain, with the rest obtained from reference TRBV30 and TRBJ2-3, is as follows: SQTIHQWPATLVQPVGSPLSLECTVEGTSNPNLYWYRQAAGRGLQLLFYSVGIGQISSEVPQNLSASRPQDRQFILSSKKLLLSDSGFYLCAWTSATDTQYFGPGTRLTVL.